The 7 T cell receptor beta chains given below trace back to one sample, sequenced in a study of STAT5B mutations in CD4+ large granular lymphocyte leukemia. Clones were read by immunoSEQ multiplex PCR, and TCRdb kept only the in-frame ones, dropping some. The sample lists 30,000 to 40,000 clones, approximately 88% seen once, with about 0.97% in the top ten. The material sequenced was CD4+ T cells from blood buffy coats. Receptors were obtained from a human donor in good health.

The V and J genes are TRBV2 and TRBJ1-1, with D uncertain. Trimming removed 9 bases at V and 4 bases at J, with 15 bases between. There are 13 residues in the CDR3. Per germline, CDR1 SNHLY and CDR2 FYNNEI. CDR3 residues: CASWWEAGTEAFF. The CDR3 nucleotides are TGTGCCAGTTGGTGGGAGGCAGGCACTGAAGCTTTCTTT.

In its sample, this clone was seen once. CDR3 in amino acids: CASMALGGGTGELFF. CDR3 nucleotide sequence: TGTGCCAGCATGGCCCTCGGGGGAGGCACCGGGGAGCTGTTTTTT. The chain has TRBV6-1 and TRBJ2-2; weak D call: TRBD2 (6 bases). CDR3 size: 15 residues. Trimming pared 7 bases from V and 4 bases from J, leaving 16 bases between. Germline V gene data show CDR1 as MNHNS and CDR2 as SASEGT.

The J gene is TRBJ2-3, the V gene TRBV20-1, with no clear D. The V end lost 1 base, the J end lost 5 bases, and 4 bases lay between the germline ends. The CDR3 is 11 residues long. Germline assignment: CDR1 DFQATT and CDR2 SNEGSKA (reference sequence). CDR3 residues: CSARAGDTQYF. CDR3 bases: TGCAGTGCTAGAGCCGGAGATACGCAGTATTTT.

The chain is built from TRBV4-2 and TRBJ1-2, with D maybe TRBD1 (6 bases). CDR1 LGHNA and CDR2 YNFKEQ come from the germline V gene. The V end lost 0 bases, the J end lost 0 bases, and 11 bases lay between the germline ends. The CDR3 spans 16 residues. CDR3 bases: TGTGCCAGCAGCCAAGATCTAGGGGGGGCTAACTATGGCTACACCTTC. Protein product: CASSQDLGGANYGYTF.

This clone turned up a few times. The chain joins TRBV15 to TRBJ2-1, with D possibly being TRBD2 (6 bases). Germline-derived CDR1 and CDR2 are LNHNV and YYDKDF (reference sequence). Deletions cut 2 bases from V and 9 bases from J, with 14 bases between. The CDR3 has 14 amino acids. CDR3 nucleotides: TGTGCCACCAGCAGACGAACGACGGGAGCTGAGCAGTTCTTC. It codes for CATSRRTTGAEQFF. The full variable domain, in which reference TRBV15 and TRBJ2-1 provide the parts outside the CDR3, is DAMVIQNPRYQVTQFGKPVTLSCSQTLNHNVMYWYQQKSSQAPKLLFHYYDKDFNNEADTPDNFQSRRPNTSFCFLDIRSPGLGDTAMYLCATSRRTTGAEQFFGPGTRLTVL.

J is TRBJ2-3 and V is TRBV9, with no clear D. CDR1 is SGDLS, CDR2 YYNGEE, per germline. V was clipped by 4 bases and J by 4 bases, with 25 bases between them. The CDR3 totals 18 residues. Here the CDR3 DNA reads TGTGCCAGCAGCATATCTCCCGGATCGACGATTCGGTCAGATACGCAGTATTTT. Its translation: CASSISPGSTIRSDTQYF. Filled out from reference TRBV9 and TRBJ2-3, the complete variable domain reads DSGVTQTPKHLITATGQRVTLRCSPRSGDLSVYWYQQSLDQGLQFLIQYYNGEERAKGNILERFSAQQFPDLHSELNLSSLELGDSALYFCASSISPGSTIRSDTQYFGPGTRLTVL.

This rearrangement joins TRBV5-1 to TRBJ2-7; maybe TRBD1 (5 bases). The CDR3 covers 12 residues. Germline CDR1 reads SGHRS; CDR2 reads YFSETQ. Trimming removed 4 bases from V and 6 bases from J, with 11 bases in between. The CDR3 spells CASSVVRGEQYF. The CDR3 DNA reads TGCGCCAGCAGCGTGGTTAGGGGCGAGCAGTACTTC.